Below, 12 T cell receptor beta chains from the same sample are listed, as sequenced in a study of long-term antiretroviral therapy in people with HIV. Running of the v3.0 immunoSEQ assay took place at survey level. Repertoires were generated with immunoSEQ multiplex PCR, while TCRdb's copy carries only in-frame clones and drops some. Of under 45,000 clones in the sample, more than 70% were seen once. Material: unsorted PBMCs, obtained 3.1 years after starting antiretroviral therapy. The receptors were sampled from a woman in her forties or fifties with HIV.

The V and J genes are TRBV10-1 and TRBJ2-5, with 10 bases that match TRBD2. This CDR3 has 15 amino acids. V lost 0 bases to trimming and J lost 5 bases; unmatched junction nucleotides: 3. Germline V lookup: CDR1 WNHNN, CDR2 SYGVQD (reference sequence). CDR3 DNA: TGCGCCAGCAGTGAGTCGACAGCGGGGGGGGAGACCCAGTACTTC. It specifies CASSESTAGGETQYF.

This rearrangement joins TRBV7-9 to TRBJ1-1; a weak D match, TRBD1 (5 bases). There are 15 residues in the CDR3. Germline V gene data show CDR1 as SEHNR and CDR2 as FQNEAQ (reference sequence). Trimming took off 6 bases at V and 3 bases at J, with 17 bases between the two ends. CDR3 loop: CASRNPRSGDTEAFF. As DNA, the CDR3 is TGTGCCAGCAGGAACCCGAGGTCGGGGGACACTGAAGCTTTCTTT.

DNA of the CDR3: TGCGCCAGCAGCTCGGACAGGGTGAAGACCCAGTACTTC. Amino acids: CASSSDRVKTQYF. The chain recombines TRBV5-1 with TRBJ2-5, with TRBD1 matching 8 bases. This CDR3 is built from 13 residues. After removal of 3 bases from V and 6 bases from J, the junction contained 4 bases not matched to a gene. Germline assignment: CDR1 SGHRS and CDR2 YFSETQ.

A single count supports this clone. The chain employs TRBV5-8 and TRBJ2-7, with TRBD1 as a possible D gene (6 bases). Deletions cut 0 bases from V and 2 bases from J, with 15 bases between. Germline V lookup: CDR1 SGHTS, CDR2 YDEGEE. The CDR3 is made up of 16 amino acids. The DNA for the CDR3 is TGTGCCAGCAGCTTGGACCGACACAGGGATCCCTACGAGCAGTACTTC. Its protein is CASSLDRHRDPYEQYF.

The sample holds a few counts of this clone. The chain employs TRBV30 and TRBJ1-6, with unresolved D. The CDR3 is made up of 13 amino acids. CDR1 is GTSNPN, CDR2 SVGIG, per germline (reference sequence). The V end was cut by 2 bases, the J end by 7 bases, with 9 bases between. CDR3 nucleotide sequence: TGTGCCTGGAGTACGTCAATCAATTCACCCCTCCACTTT. This translates into CAWSTSINSPLHF.

V gene TRBV11-2 combines with J gene TRBJ1-1, with TRBD1 matching 8 bases. The ends lost 1 base at V and 10 bases at J; junction bases unmatched: 5. The CDR3 has 13 residues. Germline V gene data show CDR1 as SGHAT and CDR2 as FQNNGV. CDR3 amino acids: CASSLGSGQGAFF. CDR3 DNA: TGTGCCAGCAGCTTAGGGTCAGGACAGGGAGCTTTCTTT.

This chain uses TRBV5-1 with TRBJ1-1; 11 positions agree with TRBD1. Germline V CDR1 and CDR2: SGHRS, YFSETQ. Trimming took 4 bases from V and 0 from J; bases not matched to a gene: 5. The length of the CDR3 is 16 residues. For the CDR3, the DNA is TGCGCCAGCAGCGATCGGACAGGGGGCATGAACACTGAAGCTTTCTTT. Its protein is CASSDRTGGMNTEAFF.

This chain uses TRBV19 with TRBJ2-7; D is possibly TRBD2 (6 bases). Germline CDR1 is LNHDA and CDR2 is SQIVND (reference sequence). The CDR3 is 13 amino acids. V lost 6 bases and J lost 4, with 13 bases in between. Here the CDR3 DNA reads TGTGCCAGTAGCTTTACCGGGACTTACGAGCAGTACTTC. Translation gives CASSFTGTYEQYF. Drawing the rest from reference TRBV19 and TRBJ2-7, the complete variable domain is DGGITQSPKYLFRKEGQNVTLSCEQNLNHDAMYWYRQDPGQGLRLIYYSQIVNDFQKGDIAEGYSVSREKKESFPLTVTSAQKNPTAFYLCASSFTGTYEQYFGPGTRLTVT.

The chain couples TRBV30 to TRBJ2-1, with unresolved D. The CDR3 has 12 amino acids. V was cut by 6 bases and J by 3 bases, with 9 bases left in between. The germline V gene has CDR1 GTSNPN and CDR2 SVGIG (reference sequence). CDR3 nucleotides: TGTGCCTGCCGGAACAGCTACAATGAGCAGTTCTTC. Amino acids: CACRNSYNEQFF.

There are a few counts of this clone. J is TRBJ2-4 and V is TRBV4-3; D is undetermined. V was pared by 3 bases and J by 8 bases, with 11 bases between. The CDR3 covers 13 residues. Per the germline V gene, CDR1 is LGHNA and CDR2 is YSLEER. The CDR3 bases are TGCGCCAGCAGCCAGGGTGTTAGGGACATTCAGTACTTC. This encodes CASSQGVRDIQYF.

The chain carries TRBV15 and TRBJ2-7, with TRBD1 matching 12 bases. Germline V gene data show CDR1 as LNHNV and CDR2 as YYDKDF (reference sequence). V shed 6 bases and J 6 bases; nucleotides not matched to a gene: 6. The CDR3 is 14 amino acids. CDR3 sequence reads: CATSTGTGGGEQYF. For the CDR3, the DNA is TGTGCCACCAGTACCGGGACAGGGGGCGGCGAGCAGTACTTC.

V usage is TRBV6-4 and J usage is TRBJ2-2; D gene uncertain. Looked up from germline, CDR1 is MRHNA and CDR2 is SNTAGT. The V end was cut by 0 bases, the J end by 8 bases, with 7 bases between. This CDR3 has 13 amino acids. The CDR3 region is CASSDSGEGELFF. The CDR3 nucleotides read TGTGCCAGCAGTGACTCTGGGGAAGGGGAGCTGTTTTTT.